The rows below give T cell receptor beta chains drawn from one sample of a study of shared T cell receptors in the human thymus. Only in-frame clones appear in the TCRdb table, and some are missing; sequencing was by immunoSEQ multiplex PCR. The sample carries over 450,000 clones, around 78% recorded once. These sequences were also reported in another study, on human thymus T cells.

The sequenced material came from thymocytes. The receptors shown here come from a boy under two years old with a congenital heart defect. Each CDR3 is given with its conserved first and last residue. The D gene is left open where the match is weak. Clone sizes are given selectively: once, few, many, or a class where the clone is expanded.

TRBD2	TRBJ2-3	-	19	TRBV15	TGTGCCACCAGCAGAGGGGGGCGGCGGGAGGGCCTTCTCACAGATACGCAGTATTTT	CATSRGGRREGLLTDTQYF
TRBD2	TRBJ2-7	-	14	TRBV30	TGTGCCTGGAGTGTACAAAAGCGGGAGAAGGAGCAGTACTTC	CAWSVQKREKEQYF
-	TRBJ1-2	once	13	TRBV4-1	TGCGCCAGCAGCCAAGAAGGGGCCGACTTCTACACCTTC	CASSQEGADFYTF
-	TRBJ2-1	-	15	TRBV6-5	TGTGCCAGCAGTCAGCGCACAGCGGGTCCAAATGAGCAGTTCTTC	CASSQRTAGPNEQFF
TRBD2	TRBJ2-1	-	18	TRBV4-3	TGCGCCAGCAGCCAATCCCCCCCTAGCGGAGCCCCCTACAATGAGCAGTTCTTC	CASSQSPPSGAPYNEQFF
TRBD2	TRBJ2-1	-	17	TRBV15	TGTGCCACCAGCAGAGGGCCTAGCGGGAGGGCCCAAGTTGTGCAGTTCTTC	CATSRGPSGRAQVVQFF
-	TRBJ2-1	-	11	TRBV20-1	TGCAGTGCTCCTGACAGTAATGAGCAGTTCTTC	CSAPDSNEQFF
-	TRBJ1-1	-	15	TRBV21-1	TGTGCCAGCAGCAAAGCGGGGGGGGCGAACACTGAAGCTTTCTTT	CASSKAGGANTEAFF
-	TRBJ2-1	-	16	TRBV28	TGTGCCAGCAGTTTACCCCTGGAGAGGGATTCCAATGAGCAGTTCTTC	CASSLPLERDSNEQFF
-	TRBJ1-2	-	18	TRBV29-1	TGCAGCGTTGAAGACCCCCCCCCGCCAGGGCCCAATAACTATGGCTACACCTTC	CSVEDPPPPGPNNYGYTF
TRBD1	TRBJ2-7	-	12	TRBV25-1	TGTGCCAGCAGTGGTTGGACAGGGGGCAAATACTTC	CASSGWTGGKYF
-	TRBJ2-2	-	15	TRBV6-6	TGTGCCAGCAAGAGGGAGGGGGCGAACACCGGGGAGCTGTTTTTT	CASKREGANTGELFF
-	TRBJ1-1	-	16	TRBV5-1	TGCGCCAGCAGCTTGGAGTGGGGCCGGTCCGCTTATGAAGCTTTCTTT	CASSLEWGRSAYEAFF
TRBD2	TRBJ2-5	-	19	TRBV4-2	TGTGCCAGCAGCCCTTACCCCCAAAAGAAGCGGGAGGGGCAAGAGACCCAGTACTTC	CASSPYPQKKREGQETQYF
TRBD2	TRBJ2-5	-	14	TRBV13	TGTGCCAGCAGCTTGCGGGAGTCAGGGGAGACCCAGTACTTC	CASSLRESGETQYF
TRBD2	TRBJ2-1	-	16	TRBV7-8	TGTGCCAGCAGCTACTCCCCCGGGACTAGCGCTAATGAGCAGTTCTTC	CASSYSPGTSANEQFF
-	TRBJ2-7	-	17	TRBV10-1	TGCGCCAGCAGTGCCTCGGCCCAGGGCGCCTCTTCCTACGAGCAGTACTTC	CASSASAQGASSYEQYF
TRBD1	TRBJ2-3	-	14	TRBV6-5	TGTGCCAGCAGGCGGGGACAGGGTGGAGATACGCAGTATTTT	CASRRGQGGDTQYF
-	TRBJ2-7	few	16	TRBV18	TGTGCCAGCTCAGCTGGGTGGCGGTGGGGGGACTACGAGCAGTACTTC	CASSAGWRWGDYEQYF
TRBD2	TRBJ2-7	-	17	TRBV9	TGTGCCAGCAGCGTAGGGATCGGGCGGGAGGACCCCTACGAGCAGTACTTC	CASSVGIGREDPYEQYF
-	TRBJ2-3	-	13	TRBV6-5	TGTGCCAGCAAAGGACTACCGACAGATACGCAGTATTTT	CASKGLPTDTQYF
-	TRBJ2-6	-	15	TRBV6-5	TGTGCCAGCAGCACCGCGGGGTCCGGGGCCAACGTCCTGACTTTC	CASSTAGSGANVLTF
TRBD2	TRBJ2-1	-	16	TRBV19	TGTGCCAGTAGCCCGCAGACTAGCGGGAGTGCGAATGAGCAGTTCTTC	CASSPQTSGSANEQFF
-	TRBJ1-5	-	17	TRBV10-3	TGTGCCATCAGTGAGTCCGTGGGGAGGGAGCAATGGCAGCCCCAGCATTTT	CAISESVGREQWQPQHF
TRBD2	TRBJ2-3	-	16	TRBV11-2	TGTGCCAGCAGCTTAGGGACTAGCGGGACCACAGATACGCAGTATTTT	CASSLGTSGTTDTQYF